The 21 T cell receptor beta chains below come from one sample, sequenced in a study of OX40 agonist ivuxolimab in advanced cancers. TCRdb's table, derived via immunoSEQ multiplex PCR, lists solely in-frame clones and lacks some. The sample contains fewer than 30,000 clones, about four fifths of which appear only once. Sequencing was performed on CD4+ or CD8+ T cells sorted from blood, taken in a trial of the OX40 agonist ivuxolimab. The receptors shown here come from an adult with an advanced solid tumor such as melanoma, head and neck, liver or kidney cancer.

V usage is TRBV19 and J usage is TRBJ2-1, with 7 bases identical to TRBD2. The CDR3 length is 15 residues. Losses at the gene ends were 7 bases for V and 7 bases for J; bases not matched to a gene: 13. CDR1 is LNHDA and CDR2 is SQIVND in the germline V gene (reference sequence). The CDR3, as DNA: TGTGCCAGTACCCGCGGGGAGGGGCCTTGGAATGAGCAGTTCTTC. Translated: CASTRGEGPWNEQFF.

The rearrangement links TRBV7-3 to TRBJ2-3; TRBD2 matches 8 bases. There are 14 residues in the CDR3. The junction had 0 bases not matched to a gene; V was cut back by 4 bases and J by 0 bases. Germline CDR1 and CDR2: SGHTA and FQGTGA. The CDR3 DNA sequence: TGTGCCAGCAGCTCTAGCGGGAGCACAGATACGCAGTATTTT. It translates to CASSSSGSTDTQYF.

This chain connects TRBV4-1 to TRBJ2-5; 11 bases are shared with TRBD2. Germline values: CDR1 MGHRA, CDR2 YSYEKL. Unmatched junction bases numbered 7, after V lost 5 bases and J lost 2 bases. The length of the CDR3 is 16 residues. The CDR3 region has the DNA TGCGCCAGCAGCTTTAGCGGGGGGGAAATACAAGAGACCCAGTACTTC. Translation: CASSFSGGEIQETQYF.

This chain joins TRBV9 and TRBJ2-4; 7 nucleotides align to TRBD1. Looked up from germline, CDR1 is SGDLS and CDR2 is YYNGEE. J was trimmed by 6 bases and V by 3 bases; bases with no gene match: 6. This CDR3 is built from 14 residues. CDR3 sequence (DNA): TGTGCCAGCAGCGACCCCAGGGGGACAAACATTCAGTACTTC. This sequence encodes CASSDPRGTNIQYF.

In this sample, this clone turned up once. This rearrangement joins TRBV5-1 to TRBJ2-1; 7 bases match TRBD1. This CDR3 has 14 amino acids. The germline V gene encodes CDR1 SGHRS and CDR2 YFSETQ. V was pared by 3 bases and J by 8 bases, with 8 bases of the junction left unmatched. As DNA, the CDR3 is TGCGCCAGCAGCTCACCAGGGGGACAACATGAGCAGTTCTTC. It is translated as CASSSPGGQHEQFF.

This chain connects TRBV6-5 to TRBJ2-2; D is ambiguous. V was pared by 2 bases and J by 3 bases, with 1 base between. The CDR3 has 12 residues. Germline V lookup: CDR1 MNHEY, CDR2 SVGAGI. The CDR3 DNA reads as TGTGCCAGCAGTTACGACACCGGGGAGCTGTTTTTT. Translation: CASSYDTGELFF.

The CDR3 reads CASSLGIGARGTEAFF. CDR3 bases: TGTGCCAGCAGCTTAGGGATCGGGGCCCGGGGCACTGAAGCTTTCTTT. V usage is TRBV7-6 and J usage is TRBJ1-1; D may be TRBD1 (5 bases). The germline V gene encodes CDR1 SGHVS and CDR2 FNYEAQ. V was cut by 1 base and J by 4 bases, with 16 bases left in between. This CDR3 region has 16 residues.

CDR3 coding DNA: TGTGCCAGCAAGATCAATAGCCAATCGACAAGCAATGAGCAGTTCTTC. It is translated as CASKINSQSTSNEQFF. The V call is TRBV2, the J call TRBJ2-1; D unresolved. Trimming cost V 7 bases and J 6 bases, with 22 bases left between them. Per germline, CDR1 SNHLY and CDR2 FYNNEI. This CDR3 is built from 16 residues.

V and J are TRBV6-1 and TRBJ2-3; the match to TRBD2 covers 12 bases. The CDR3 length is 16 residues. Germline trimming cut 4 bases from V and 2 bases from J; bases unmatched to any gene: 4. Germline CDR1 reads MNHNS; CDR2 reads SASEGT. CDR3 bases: TGTGCCAGCAGTGGGGCTAGCGGGGGGGCCACAGATACGCAGTATTTT. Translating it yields CASSGASGGATDTQYF.

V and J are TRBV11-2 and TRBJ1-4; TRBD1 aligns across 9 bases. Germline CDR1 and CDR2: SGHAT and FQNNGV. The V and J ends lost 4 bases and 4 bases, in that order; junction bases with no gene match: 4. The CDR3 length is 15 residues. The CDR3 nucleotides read TGTGCCAGCAGCTCTCTGGGACAGGGTAATGAAAAACTGTTTTTT. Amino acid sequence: CASSSLGQGNEKLFF.

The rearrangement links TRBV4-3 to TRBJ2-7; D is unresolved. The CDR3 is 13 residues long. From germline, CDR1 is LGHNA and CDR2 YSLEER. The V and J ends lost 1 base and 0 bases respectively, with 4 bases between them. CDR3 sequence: CASSQVDSYEQYF. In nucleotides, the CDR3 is TGCGCCAGCAGCCAAGTGGACTCCTACGAGCAGTACTTC.

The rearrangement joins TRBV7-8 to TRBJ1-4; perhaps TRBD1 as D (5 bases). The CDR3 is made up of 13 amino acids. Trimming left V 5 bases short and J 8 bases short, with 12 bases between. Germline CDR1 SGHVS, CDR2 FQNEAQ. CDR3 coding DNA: TGTGCCAGCAGCCCCCCGGGGGAGGAAAAACTGTTTTTT. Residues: CASSPPGEEKLFF.

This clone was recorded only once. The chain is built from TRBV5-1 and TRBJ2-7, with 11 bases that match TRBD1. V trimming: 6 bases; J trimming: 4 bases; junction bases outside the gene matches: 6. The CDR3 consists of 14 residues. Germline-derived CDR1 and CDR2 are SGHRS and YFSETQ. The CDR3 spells CASTPGQGDYEQYF. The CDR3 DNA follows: TGCGCCAGCACCCCGGGACAGGGGGATTACGAGCAGTACTTC.

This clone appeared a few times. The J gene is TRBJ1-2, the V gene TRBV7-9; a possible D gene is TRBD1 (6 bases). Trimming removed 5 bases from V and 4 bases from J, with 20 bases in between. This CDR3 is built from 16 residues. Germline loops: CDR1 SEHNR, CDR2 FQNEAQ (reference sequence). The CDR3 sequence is CASSPESGEGLYGYTF. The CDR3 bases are TGTGCCAGCAGCCCCGAATCAGGGGAGGGCCTCTATGGCTACACCTTC.

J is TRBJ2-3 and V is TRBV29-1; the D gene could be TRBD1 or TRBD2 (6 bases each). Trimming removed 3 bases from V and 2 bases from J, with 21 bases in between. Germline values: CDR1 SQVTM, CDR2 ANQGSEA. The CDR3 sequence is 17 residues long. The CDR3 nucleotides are TGCAGCGTTGATCCGGGGGCCCCGAAGGTCGACACAGATACGCAGTATTTT. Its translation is CSVDPGAPKVDTDTQYF.

The CDR3 DNA is TGTGCCACCAGCACTAGGGGACCCTACGAGCAGTACTTC. This translates into CATSTRGPYEQYF. The chain combines TRBV15 with TRBJ2-7; D is possibly TRBD1 or TRBD2 (5 bases each). Germline V gives CDR1 LNHNV, CDR2 YYDKDF (reference sequence). CDR3 length equals 13 residues. Trimming removed 4 bases from V and 2 bases from J, with 9 bases in between.

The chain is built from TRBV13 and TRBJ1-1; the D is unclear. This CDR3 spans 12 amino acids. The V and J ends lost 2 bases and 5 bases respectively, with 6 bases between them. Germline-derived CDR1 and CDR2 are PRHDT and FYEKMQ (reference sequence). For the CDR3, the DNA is TGTGCCAGCAGCTTATCGGGGACTGAAGCTTTCTTT. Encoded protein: CASSLSGTEAFF.

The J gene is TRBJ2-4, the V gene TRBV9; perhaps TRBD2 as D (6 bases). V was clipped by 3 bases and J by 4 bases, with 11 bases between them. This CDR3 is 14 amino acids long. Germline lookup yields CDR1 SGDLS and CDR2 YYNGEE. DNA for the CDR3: TGTGCCAGCAGCGACAATAGCGGAAAAAACATTCAGTACTTC. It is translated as CASSDNSGKNIQYF.

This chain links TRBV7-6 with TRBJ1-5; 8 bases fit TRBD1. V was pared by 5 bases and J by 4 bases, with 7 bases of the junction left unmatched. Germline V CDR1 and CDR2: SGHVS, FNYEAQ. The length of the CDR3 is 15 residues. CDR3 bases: TGTGCCAGCAGCGAGGGACAGGCCTTTAATCAGCCCCAGCATTTT. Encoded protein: CASSEGQAFNQPQHF.

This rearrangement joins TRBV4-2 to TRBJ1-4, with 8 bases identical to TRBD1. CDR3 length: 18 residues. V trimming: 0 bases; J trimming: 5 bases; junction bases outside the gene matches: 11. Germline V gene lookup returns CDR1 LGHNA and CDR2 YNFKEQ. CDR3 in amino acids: CASSQDPLGGTGNEKLFF. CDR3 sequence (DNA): TGTGCCAGCAGCCAAGATCCCCTTGGAGGGACAGGAAATGAAAAACTGTTTTTT.

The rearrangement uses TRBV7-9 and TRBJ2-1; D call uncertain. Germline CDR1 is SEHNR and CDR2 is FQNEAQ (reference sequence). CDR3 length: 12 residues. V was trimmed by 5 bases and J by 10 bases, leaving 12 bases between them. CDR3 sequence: CASSLPGSEQFF. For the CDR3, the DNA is TGTGCCAGCAGCCTCCCGGGCTCAGAGCAGTTCTTC.